The sequence of this T cell receptor (beta chain) was determined in a study of T-cell memory formation after mild COVID-19. The length of the CDR3 is 15 residues. CDR1 and CDR2 from the germline V gene are SGHRS and YFSETQ. Trimming removed 2 bases from V and 5 bases from J; junction bases left unmatched: 6. This clonotype was counted only a few times. TCRdb reprocessed the 5' RACE reads with MiXCR, giving one entry per CDR3 protein. The data hold roughly 350,000 distinct CDR3 sequences, with roughly 15% observed a single time. What was sequenced was PBMCs or a T cell subset sorted from them (not recorded which). This sequence was found in a man younger than 30 who had mild COVID-19 (a few samples of this study predate the infection). Cell type and time point are not known. This chain links TRBV5-1 with TRBJ2-3; 9 bases are a match to TRBD2. The CDR3 spells CASSFGLAGRDTQYF. In DNA, the CDR3 is TGCGCCAGCAGCTTCGGGCTAGCGGGGAGAGATACGCAGTATTTT.